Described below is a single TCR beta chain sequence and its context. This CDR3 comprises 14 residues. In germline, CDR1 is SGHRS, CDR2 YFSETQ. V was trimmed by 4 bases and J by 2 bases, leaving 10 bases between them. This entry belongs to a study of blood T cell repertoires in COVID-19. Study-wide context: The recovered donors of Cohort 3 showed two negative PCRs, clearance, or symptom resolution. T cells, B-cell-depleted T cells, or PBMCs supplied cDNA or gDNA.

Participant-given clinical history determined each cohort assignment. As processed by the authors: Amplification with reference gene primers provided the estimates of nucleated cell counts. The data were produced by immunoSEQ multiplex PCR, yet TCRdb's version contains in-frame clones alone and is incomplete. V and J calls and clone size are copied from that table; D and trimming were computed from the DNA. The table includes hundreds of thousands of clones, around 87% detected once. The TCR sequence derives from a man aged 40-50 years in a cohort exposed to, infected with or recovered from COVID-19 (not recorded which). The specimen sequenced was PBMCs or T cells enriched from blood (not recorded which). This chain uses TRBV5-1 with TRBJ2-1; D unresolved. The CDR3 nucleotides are TGCGCCAGCAGCGCGGAAAGTCCCTACAATGAGCAGTTCTTC. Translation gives CASSAESPYNEQFF.